Listed below are T cell receptor beta chains from one sample, sequenced in a study of T cell repertoires in cytomegalovirus infection. TCRdb ran MiXCR on the reads and lists one entry per CDR3 protein. Of some 600,000 distinct CDR3 sequences listed, 20% to 30% are singletons. The sequencing sample was made of CD8+ T cells from PBMCs. These receptors were collected from a human donor in good health (CMV status not recorded). Some clones in this sample may be carry-over from other donors' samples. Each CDR3 is given with its conserved first and last residue. The D gene is left open where the match is weak. Clone size, where shown, is once, few, many, or a class for clones that have expanded.

TRBD1,TRBV19,TRBJ2-3,many,CASSIFGTGTDTQYF,TGTGCCAGTAGTATATTCGGGACAGGCACAGATACGCAGTATTTT
TRBD1,TRBV7-6,TRBJ2-1,few,CASSLEGWTGGAYNEQFF,TGTGCCAGCAGCTTAGAGGGTTGGACAGGGGGCGCCTACAATGAGCAGTTCTTC
.,TRBV12-3/TRBV12-4,TRBJ2-1,.,CASTTGAQDEQFF,TGTGCCAGCACCACGGGGGCCCAGGATGAGCAGTTCTTC
.,TRBV2,TRBJ2-5,.,CASNGAEEIQETQYF,TGTGCCAGCAATGGGGCCGAAGAAATTCAAGAGACCCAGTACTTC
.,TRBV12-3/TRBV12-4,TRBJ1-5,.,CVSTTMPFSGNQPQHF,TGTGTCAGTACTACGATGCCCTTCAGTGGAAATCAGCCCCAGCATTTT
.,TRBV20-1,TRBJ2-1,few,CSAREGFSYNEQFF,TGCAGTGCTAGAGAGGGTTTTTCCTACAATGAGCAGTTCTTC
.,TRBV7-9,TRBJ1-4,many,CASSLLDRYQEKLFF,TGTGCCAGCAGCTTACTCGACAGGTATCAGGAAAAACTGTTTTTT
TRBD1,TRBV6-5,TRBJ1-1,few,CASSFTQTGPEAFF,TGTGCCAGCAGTTTCACACAGACAGGGCCAGAAGCTTTCTTT
.,TRBV7-3,TRBJ2-3,many,CASSLDAVTQYF,TGTGCCAGCAGCTTAGATGCAGTAACGCAGTATTTT
.,TRBV20-1,TRBJ1-5,.,CSARVEGIQPQHF,TGCAGTGCTAGAGTTGAGGGAATTCAGCCCCAGCATTTT
.,TRBV15,TRBJ2-1,.,CATSSPALLNRPNEQFF,TGTGCCACCAGCAGCCCTGCACTCCTTAATCGCCCCAATGAGCAGTTCTTC
TRBD2,TRBV12-3/TRBV12-4,TRBJ2-5,few,CASSGTSGGQETQYF,TGTGCCAGCAGTGGGACTAGCGGGGGACAAGAGACCCAGTACTTC
TRBD1,TRBV29-1,TRBJ2-1,.,CSVEKPVLFPGQGNNEQFF,TGCAGCGTTGAAAAACCAGTCCTATTTCCGGGACAGGGGAACAATGAGCAGTTCTTC
TRBD2,TRBV6-2/TRBV6-3,TRBJ2-5,many,CASSSLAGYQETQYF,TGTGCCAGCAGTTCCCTAGCGGGGTACCAAGAGACCCAGTACTTC
.,TRBV28,TRBJ2-1,.,CASSTADGGSYNEQFF,TGTGCCAGCAGCACAGCCGACGGGGGCTCCTACAATGAGCAGTTCTTC
TRBD2,TRBV7-2,TRBJ2-5,many,CASSLPWSGEETQYF,TGTGCCAGCAGCTTGCCGTGGAGCGGGGAAGAGACCCAGTACTTC
TRBD2,TRBV7-3,TRBJ2-1,.,CASNLPGGGHYNEQFF,TGTGCCAGCAACTTACCCGGGGGGGGACATTACAATGAGCAGTTCTTC
.,TRBV6-1,TRBJ2-5,many,CASYQADSPEETQYF,TGTGCCAGCTACCAAGCGGACAGTCCCGAAGAGACCCAGTACTTC
.,TRBV11-2,TRBJ1-1,.,CASSLDRGNTETFF,TGTGCCAGCAGCTTAGATAGGGGAAACACTGAAACTTTCTTT
TRBD1,TRBV5-4,TRBJ2-7,.,CASRPGQGRPEQYF,TGTGCCAGCAGACCGGGACAGGGAAGACCCGAGCAGTACTTC
.,TRBV28,TRBJ2-5,.,CASSPEGTGGLQPQETQYF,TGTGCCAGCAGTCCCGAAGGGACTGGGGGCCTTCAACCACAAGAGACCCAGTACTTC
.,TRBV27,TRBJ2-1,.,CASRPEPQVYNEQFF,TGTGCCAGCAGACCGGAACCCCAGGTATACAATGAGCAGTTCTTC
TRBD1,TRBV20-1,TRBJ1-1,.,CSATSDRGGTEAFF,TGCAGTGCAACCTCCGACAGGGGGGGGACTGAAGCTTTCTTT
TRBD1,TRBV7-9,TRBJ1-1,.,CASSSQGGGTEAFF,TGTGCCAGCAGCTCCCAGGGGGGCGGCACTGAAGCTTTCTTT
.,TRBV7-6,TRBJ2-1,many,CASSLNPKGGNEQFF,TGTGCCAGCAGCTTAAACCCGAAGGGGGGCAATGAGCAGTTCTTC
.,TRBV20-1,TRBJ1-1,.,CSAGVRVGGNTEAFF,TGCAGTGCTGGAGTTAGGGTAGGGGGGAACACTGAAGCTTTCTTT
TRBD1,TRBV29-1,TRBJ1-2,few,CTAWGTADNYGYTF,TGCACCGCGTGGGGGACAGCCGACAACTATGGCTACACCTTC
.,TRBV5-6,TRBJ2-7,.,CASSPGVAEQYF,TGTGCCAGCAGCCCGGGGGTAGCAGAGCAGTACTTC
.,TRBV20-1,TRBJ2-1,.,CSASDGLYNEQFF,TGCAGTGCTAGTGACGGGCTGTACAATGAGCAGTTCTTC
.,TRBV6-6,TRBJ2-1,.,CASSYRSRDEQFF,TGTGCCAGCAGTTACAGGTCCCGCGATGAGCAGTTCTTC
.,TRBV7-9,TRBJ1-1,many,CASSLTGLEAFF,TGTGCCAGCAGCTTAACGGGCCTCGAAGCTTTCTTT
.,TRBV27,TRBJ2-2,few,CASSLGLPSGELFF,TGTGCCAGCAGTTTAGGCCTCCCAAGCGGGGAGCTGTTTTTT
.,TRBV11-1,TRBJ2-1,many,CASSLAGSDEQFF,TGTGCCAGCAGCTTAGCAGGGAGTGATGAGCAGTTCTTC
.,TRBV2,TRBJ2-1,many,CASDIRGRDNEQFF,TGTGCCAGTGATATAAGGGGTAGGGACAATGAGCAGTTCTTC
TRBD2,TRBV6-1,TRBJ2-7,few,CASSVSSGGHEQYF,TGTGCCAGCAGTGTTAGTAGCGGGGGCCACGAGCAGTACTTC
.,TRBV12-3/TRBV12-4,TRBJ2-2,few,CASRDDTSTGELFF,TGTGCCAGCAGAGACGATACAAGCACCGGGGAGCTGTTTTTT
.,TRBV6-2/TRBV6-3,TRBJ2-1,.,CASLGGPDEQFF,TGTGCCAGCCTGGGGGGGCCGGATGAGCAGTTCTTC
TRBD2,TRBV9,TRBJ2-1,.,CASTGTSGGRNEQFF,TGTGCCAGCACGGGGACTAGCGGGGGCCGTAATGAGCAGTTCTTC
.,TRBV28,TRBJ1-4,few,CASSMDGEKLFF,TGTGCCAGCAGTATGGACGGCGAAAAACTGTTTTTT
TRBD1,TRBV7-8,TRBJ2-5,many,CASSRDRGRLETQYF,TGTGCCAGCAGCCGGGACAGGGGGCGTCTGGAGACCCAGTACTTC
TRBD1,TRBV7-2,TRBJ1-2,many,CASSLTGQGGGGYTF,TGTGCCAGCAGCTTAACGGGACAGGGTGGAGGTGGCTACACCTTC
.,TRBV7-9,TRBJ2-5,few,CATRQVLETQYF,TGTGCCACCCGACAGGTTTTGGAGACCCAGTACTTC
.,TRBV6-2/TRBV6-3,TRBJ1-2,.,CASSSLGTADGYTF,TGTGCCAGCAGTTCACTAGGGACGGCGGATGGCTACACCTTC
.,TRBV28,TRBJ1-1,many,CASSFWGTEAFF,TGTGCCAGCAGTTTCTGGGGCACTGAAGCTTTCTTT
.,TRBV10-3,TRBJ2-1,.,CAISDARLIPYNEQFF,TGTGCCATCAGTGATGCACGCCTGATTCCGTACAATGAGCAGTTCTTC
.,TRBV10-3,TRBJ1-4,few,CAISEDGPTNEKLFF,TGTGCCATCAGTGAGGACGGTCCAACTAATGAAAAACTGTTTTTT
.,TRBV6-1,TRBJ1-2,many,CASRLGVGDGYTF,TGTGCCAGCCGTTTAGGGGTAGGGGATGGCTACACCTTC
TRBD2,TRBV11-2,TRBJ2-4,.,CASSLSSGVKNIQYF,TGTGCCAGCAGCTTGAGTAGCGGGGTAAAAAACATTCAGTACTTC
.,TRBV7-2,TRBJ2-7,many,CASSLYTGGTYEQYF,TGTGCCAGCAGCCTATATACTGGGGGGACCTACGAGCAGTACTTC
TRBD2,TRBV7-7,TRBJ2-1,many,CASSLYGTSGGNEQFF,TGTGCTAGCAGCTTATATGGGACTAGCGGGGGAAATGAGCAGTTCTTC
TRBD1,TRBV29-1,TRBJ1-5,few,CSVGRQGANQPQHF,TGCAGCGTAGGACGACAGGGGGCAAATCAGCCCCAGCATTTT
.,TRBV5-1,TRBJ1-4,.,CASSSRRGAPGEKLFF,TGCGCCAGCAGCTCCCGGAGGGGGGCCCCAGGGGAAAAACTGTTTTTT
.,TRBV10-3,TRBJ2-1,.,CAISGSLSNEQFF,TGTGCCATCAGTGGCTCCCTTTCCAATGAGCAGTTCTTC
TRBD1,TRBV6-1,TRBJ2-7,few,CASSPAGTGEYEQYF,TGTGCCAGCTCCCCCGCCGGGACAGGGGAGTACGAGCAGTACTTC
.,TRBV7-9,TRBJ1-1,few,CASSLVKAKEAFF,TGTGCCAGCAGCTTAGTTAAGGCCAAAGAAGCTTTCTTT